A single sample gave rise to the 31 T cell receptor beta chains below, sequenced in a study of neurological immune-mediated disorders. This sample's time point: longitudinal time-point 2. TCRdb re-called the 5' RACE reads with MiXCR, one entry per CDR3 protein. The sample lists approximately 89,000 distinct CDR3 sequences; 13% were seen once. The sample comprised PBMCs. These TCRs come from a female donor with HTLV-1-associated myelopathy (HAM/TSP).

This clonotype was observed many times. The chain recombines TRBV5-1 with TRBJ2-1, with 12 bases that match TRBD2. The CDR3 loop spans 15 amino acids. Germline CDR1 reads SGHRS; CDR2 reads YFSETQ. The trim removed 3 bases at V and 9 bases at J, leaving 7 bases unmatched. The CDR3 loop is CASSSASGGAGEQFF. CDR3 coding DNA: TGCGCCAGCAGCTCAGCTAGCGGGGGGGCCGGTGAGCAGTTCTTC.

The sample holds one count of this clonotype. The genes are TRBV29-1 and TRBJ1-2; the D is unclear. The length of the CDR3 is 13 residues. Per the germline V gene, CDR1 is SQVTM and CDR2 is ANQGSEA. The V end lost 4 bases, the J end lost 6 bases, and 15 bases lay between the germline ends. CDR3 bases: TGCAGCGTTGTGAAGGGAAGGTCCAATGGCTACACCTTC. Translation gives CSVVKGRSNGYTF. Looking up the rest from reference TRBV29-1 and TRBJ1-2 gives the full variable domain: SAVISQKPSRDICQRGTSLTIQCQVDSQVTMMFWYRQQPGQSLTLIATANQGSEATYESGFVIDKFPISRPNLTFSTLTVSNMSPEDSSIYLCSVVKGRSNGYTFGSGTRLTVV.

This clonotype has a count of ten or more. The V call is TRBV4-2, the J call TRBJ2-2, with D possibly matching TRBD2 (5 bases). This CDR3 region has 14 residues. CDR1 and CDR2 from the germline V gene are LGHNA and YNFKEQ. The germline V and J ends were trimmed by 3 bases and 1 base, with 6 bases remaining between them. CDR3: CASSHGENTGELFF. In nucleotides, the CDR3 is TGTGCCAGCAGCCACGGGGAGAACACCGGGGAGCTGTTTTTT.

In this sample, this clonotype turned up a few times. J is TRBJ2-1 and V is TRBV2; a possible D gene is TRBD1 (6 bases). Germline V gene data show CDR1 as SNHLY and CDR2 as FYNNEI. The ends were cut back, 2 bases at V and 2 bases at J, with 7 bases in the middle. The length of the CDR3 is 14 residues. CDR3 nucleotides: TGTGCCAGCAGTGAACAGGGGCCCTACAATGAGCAGTTCTTC. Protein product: CASSEQGPYNEQFF.

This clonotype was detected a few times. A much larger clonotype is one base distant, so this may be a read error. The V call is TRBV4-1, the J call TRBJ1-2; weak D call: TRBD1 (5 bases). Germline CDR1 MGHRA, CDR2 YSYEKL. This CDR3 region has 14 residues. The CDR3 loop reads CTSSQGGGYYGYTF. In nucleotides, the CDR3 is TGCACCAGCAGCCAAGGTGGGGGGTACTATGGCTACACCTTC.

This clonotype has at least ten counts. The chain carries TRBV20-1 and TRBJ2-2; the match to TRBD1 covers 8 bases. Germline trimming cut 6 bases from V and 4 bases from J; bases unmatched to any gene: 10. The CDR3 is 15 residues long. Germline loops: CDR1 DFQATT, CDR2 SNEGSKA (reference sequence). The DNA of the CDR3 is TGCAGTGCCCTACCGACAGGGGTCAGCACCGGGGAGCTGTTTTTT. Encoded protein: CSALPTGVSTGELFF.

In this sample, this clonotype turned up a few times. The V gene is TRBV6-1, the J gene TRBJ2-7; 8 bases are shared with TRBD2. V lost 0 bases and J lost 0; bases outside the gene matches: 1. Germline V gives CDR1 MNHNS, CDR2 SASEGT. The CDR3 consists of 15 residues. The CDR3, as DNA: TGTGCCAGCAGTGAAGCTGGACTAGCCTCCTACGAGCAGTACTTC. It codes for CASSEAGLASYEQYF.

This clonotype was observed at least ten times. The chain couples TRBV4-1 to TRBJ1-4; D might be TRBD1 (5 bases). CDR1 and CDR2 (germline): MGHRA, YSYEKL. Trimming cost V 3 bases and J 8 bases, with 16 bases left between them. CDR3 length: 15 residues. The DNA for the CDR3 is TGCGCCAGCAGCCAGTCCGGGACCGGACACGAAAAACTGTTTTTT. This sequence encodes CASSQSGTGHEKLFF.

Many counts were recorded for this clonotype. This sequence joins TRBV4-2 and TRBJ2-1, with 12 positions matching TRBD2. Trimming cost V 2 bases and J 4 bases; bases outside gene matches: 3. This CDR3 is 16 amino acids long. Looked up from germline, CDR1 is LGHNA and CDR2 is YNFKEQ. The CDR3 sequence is CASSQTSGGSYNEQFF. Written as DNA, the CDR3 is TGTGCCAGCAGCCAAACTAGCGGGGGGTCTTACAATGAGCAGTTCTTC.

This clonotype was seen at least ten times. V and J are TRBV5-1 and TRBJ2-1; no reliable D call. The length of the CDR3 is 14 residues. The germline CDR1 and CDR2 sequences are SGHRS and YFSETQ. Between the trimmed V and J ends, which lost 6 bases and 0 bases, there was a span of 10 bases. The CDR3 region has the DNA TGCGCCAGCATGAGGACGGGCTCCTACAATGAGCAGTTCTTC. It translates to CASMRTGSYNEQFF. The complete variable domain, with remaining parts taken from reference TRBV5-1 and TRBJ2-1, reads KAGVTQTPRYLIKTRGQQVTLSCSPISGHRSVSWYQQTPGQGLQFLFEYFSETQRNKGNFPGRFSGRQFSNSRSEMNVSTLELGDSALYLCASMRTGSYNEQFFGPGTRLTVL.

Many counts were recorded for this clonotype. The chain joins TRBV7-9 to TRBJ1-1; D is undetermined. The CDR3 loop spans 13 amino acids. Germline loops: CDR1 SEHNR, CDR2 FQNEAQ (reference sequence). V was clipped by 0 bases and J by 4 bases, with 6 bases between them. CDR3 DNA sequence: TGTGCCAGCAGCTTAGCTTTGCCCACTGAAGCTTTCTTT. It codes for CASSLALPTEAFF.

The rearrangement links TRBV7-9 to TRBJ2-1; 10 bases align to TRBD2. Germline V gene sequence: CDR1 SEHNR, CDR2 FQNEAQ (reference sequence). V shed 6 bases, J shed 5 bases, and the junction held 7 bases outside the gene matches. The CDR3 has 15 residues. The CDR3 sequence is CASRFSGGGNNEQFF. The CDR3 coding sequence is TGTGCCAGCAGATTCAGCGGGGGGGGTAACAATGAGCAGTTCTTC.

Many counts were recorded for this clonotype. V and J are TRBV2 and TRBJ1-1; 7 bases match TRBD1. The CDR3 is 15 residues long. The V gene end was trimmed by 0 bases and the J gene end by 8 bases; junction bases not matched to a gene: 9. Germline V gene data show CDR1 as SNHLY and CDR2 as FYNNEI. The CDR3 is CASSEAGTATPEAFF. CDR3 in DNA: TGTGCCAGCAGTGAAGCCGGGACAGCGACCCCAGAAGCTTTCTTT.

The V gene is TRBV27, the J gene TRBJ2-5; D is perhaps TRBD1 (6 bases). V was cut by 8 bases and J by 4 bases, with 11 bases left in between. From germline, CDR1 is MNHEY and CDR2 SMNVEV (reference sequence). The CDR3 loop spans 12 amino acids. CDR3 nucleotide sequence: TGTGCCAGCGCTACAGGGCGAGAGACCCAGTACTTC. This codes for CASATGRETQYF.

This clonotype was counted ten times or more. The CDR3 loop reads CSYTSGGSTDTQYF. CDR3 DNA sequence: TGCAGCTACACTAGCGGGGGTAGCACAGATACGCAGTATTTT. This sequence joins TRBV20-1 and TRBJ2-3; 11 nucleotides line up with TRBD2. CDR1 is DFQATT, CDR2 SNEGSKA, per germline (reference sequence). This CDR3 is built from 14 residues.

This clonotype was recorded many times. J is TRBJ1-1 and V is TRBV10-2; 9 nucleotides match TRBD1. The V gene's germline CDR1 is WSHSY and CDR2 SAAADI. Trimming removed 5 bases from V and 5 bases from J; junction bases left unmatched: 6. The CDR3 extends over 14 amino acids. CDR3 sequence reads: CASSSQGAQTEAFF. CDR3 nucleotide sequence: TGCGCCAGCAGTTCACAGGGGGCGCAGACTGAAGCTTTCTTT.

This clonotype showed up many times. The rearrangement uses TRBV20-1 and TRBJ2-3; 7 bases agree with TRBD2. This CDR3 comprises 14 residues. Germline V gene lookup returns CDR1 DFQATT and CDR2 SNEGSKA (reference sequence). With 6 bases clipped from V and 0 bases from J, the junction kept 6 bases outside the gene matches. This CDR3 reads CSATLAASTDTQYF. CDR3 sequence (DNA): TGCAGTGCCACGCTAGCGGCGAGCACAGATACGCAGTATTTT.

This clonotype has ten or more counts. The CDR3 sequence: CASSSDSLNQPQHF. The CDR3 bases are TGTGCCAGCAGTTCGGACAGCCTTAATCAGCCCCAGCATTTT. The chain uses TRBV7-9 and TRBJ1-5; D is possibly TRBD1 (6 bases). CDR3 length: 14 amino acids. The V and J ends lost 6 bases and 4 bases respectively, with 13 bases between them. Per germline, CDR1 SEHNR and CDR2 FQNEAQ (reference sequence).

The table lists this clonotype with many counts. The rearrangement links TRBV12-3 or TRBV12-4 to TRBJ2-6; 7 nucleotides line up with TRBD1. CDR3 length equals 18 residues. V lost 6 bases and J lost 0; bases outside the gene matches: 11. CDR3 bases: TGTGCCAGCAGACCCGGCCCGGGACAGAACTCTGGGGCCAACGTCCTGACTTTC. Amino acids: CASRPGPGQNSGANVLTF.

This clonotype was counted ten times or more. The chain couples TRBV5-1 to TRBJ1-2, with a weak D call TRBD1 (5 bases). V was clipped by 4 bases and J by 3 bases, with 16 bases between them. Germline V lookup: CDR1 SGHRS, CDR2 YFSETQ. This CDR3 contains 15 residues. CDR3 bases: TGCGCCAGCAGCCTCATAGAGGGGACCGACTATGGCTACACCTTC. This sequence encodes CASSLIEGTDYGYTF.

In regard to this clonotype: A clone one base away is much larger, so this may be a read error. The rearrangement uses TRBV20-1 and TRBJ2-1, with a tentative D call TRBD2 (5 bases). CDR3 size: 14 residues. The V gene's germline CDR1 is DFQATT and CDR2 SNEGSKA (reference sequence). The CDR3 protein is CSTRRTATYNEQFF. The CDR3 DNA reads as TGCAGTACTAGAAGGACGGCCACCTACAATGAGCAGTTCTTC.

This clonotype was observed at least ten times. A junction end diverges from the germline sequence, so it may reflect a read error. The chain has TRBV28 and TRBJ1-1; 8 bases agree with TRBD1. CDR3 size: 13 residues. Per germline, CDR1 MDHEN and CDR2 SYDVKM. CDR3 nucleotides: TGTGCCAGCAGTTTGCCCAGGGGGCCATTCGTGCTCTTT. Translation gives CASSLPRGPFVLF.

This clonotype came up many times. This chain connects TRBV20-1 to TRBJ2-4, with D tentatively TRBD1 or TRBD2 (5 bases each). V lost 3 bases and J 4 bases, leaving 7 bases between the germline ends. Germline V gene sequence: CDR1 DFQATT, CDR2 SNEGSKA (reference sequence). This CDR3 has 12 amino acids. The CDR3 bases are TGCAGTGCTAGCGAGGGGAAAAACATTCAGTACTTC. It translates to CSASEGKNIQYF.

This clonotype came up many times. As DNA, the CDR3 is TGTGCCAGCCGGGACAGGGAAAATTCACCCCTCCACTTT. Its translation: CASRDRENSPLHF. V gene TRBV6-6 combines with J gene TRBJ1-6; 9 nucleotides agree with TRBD1. CDR3 length equals 13 residues. CDR1 MNHNY and CDR2 SVGAGI come from the germline V gene (reference sequence). The junction had 3 bases not matched to a gene; V was cut back by 8 bases and J by 7 bases.

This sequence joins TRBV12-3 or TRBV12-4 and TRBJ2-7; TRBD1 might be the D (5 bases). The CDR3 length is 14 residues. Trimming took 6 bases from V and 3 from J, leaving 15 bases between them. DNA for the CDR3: TGTGCCAGCAGCCGCGACAGTAGCCGCTACGAGCAGTACTTC. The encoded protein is CASSRDSSRYEQYF.

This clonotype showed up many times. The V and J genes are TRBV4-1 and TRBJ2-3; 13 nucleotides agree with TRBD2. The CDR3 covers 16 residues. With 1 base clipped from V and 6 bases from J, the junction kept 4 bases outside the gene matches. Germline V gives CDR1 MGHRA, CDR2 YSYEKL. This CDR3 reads CASSQGLAGGYDTQYF. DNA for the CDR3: TGCGCCAGCAGCCAAGGACTAGCGGGGGGTTACGATACGCAGTATTTT.

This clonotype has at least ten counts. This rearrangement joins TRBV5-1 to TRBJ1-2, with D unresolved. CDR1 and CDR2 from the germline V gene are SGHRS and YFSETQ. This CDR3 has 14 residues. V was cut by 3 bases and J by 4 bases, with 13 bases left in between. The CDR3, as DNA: TGCGCCAGCAGCTGGGCCGAGGAGGTCTATGGCTACACCTTC. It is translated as CASSWAEEVYGYTF.

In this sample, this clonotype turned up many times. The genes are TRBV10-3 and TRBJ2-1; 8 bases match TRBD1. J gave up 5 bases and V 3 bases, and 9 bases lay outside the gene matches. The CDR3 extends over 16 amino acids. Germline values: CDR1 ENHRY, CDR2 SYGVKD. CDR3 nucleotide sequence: TGTGCCATCAGTGATTTTTGGACAGGGATCGACAATGAGCAGTTCTTC. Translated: CAISDFWTGIDNEQFF.

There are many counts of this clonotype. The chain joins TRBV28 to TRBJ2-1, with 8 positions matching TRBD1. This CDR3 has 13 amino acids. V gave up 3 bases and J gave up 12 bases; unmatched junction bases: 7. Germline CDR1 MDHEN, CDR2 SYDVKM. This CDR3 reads CASSFRTGSWQFF. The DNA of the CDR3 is TGTGCCAGCAGTTTTAGGACAGGGAGCTGGCAGTTCTTC.

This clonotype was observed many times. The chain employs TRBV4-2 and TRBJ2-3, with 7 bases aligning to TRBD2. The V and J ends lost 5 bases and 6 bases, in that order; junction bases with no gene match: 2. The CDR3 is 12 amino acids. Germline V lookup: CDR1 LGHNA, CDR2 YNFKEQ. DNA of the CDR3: TGTGCCAGCAGCTACGGGAGGGATACGCAGTATTTT. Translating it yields CASSYGRDTQYF.

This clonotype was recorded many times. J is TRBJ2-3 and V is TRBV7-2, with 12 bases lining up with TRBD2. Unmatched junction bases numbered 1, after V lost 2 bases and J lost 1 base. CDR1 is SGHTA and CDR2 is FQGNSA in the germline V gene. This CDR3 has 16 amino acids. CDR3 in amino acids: CASSLRTSGGTDTQYF. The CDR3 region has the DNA TGTGCCAGCAGCTTACGGACTAGCGGGGGCACAGATACGCAGTATTTT.